Here is one TCR beta chain with its context. What it binds is not known. Other DNA sequences in this specimen translate into the identical CDR3. This CDR3 comprises 12 residues. Trimming removed 2 bases at V and 3 bases at J, with 5 bases between. Per the germline V gene, CDR1 is MDHEN and CDR2 is SYDVKM. This entry is derived from a study of shared clonotypes between healthy human individuals. Study-wide background: Donors were a couple of women and a few men aged 18 to 49. CD4 naive and CD4 memory each took three plates per donor, while CD8 naive took two and CD8 memory one. Findings of the study overall: As a rule, naive subsets had a larger estimated richness than memory subsets.

Only CD45RO-negative cells positively selected for CCR7 counted as naive CD8 cells, so terminally differentiated effector memory CD45RA+ cells were excluded. Sequencing was performed with immunoSEQ multiplex PCR; in TCRdb, only in-frame clones are kept and a portion is missing. This table holds about 2.2 million clones, over 85% found once. The sequence was collected from a man between 18 and 35 years old in good health. Some clones in this sample may be carry-over from other donors' samples. The sequenced material came from naive CD8+ T cells from PBMCs. The chain couples TRBV28 to TRBJ2-7, with unresolved D. In DNA form, the CDR3 reads TGTGCCAGCAGTTTACGGTTCTACGAGCAGTACTTC. Protein sequence: CASSLRFYEQYF.